This T cell receptor beta chain emerged from a study of blood T cell repertoires in COVID-19. Whole-study context: Material from acute and convalescent COVID-19 was sourced from the United States, Italy and Spain.

The CDR3 runs 14 residues. The V and J ends lost 5 bases and 5 bases respectively, with 15 bases between them. Germline CDR1 is MDHEN and CDR2 is SYDVKM. Clones were read by immunoSEQ multiplex PCR, and TCRdb kept only the in-frame ones, dropping some. Of 220,000 or so clones listed, under 90% are singletons. The sequence came from a man aged 30 to 39 with active or convalescent COVID-19. The sample taken for sequencing was peripheral blood. V gene TRBV28 combines with J gene TRBJ2-5, with D maybe TRBD2 (7 bases). CDR3 sequence reads: CASSAPRGGETQYF. CDR3 nucleotide sequence: TGTGCCAGCAGTGCGCCCAGGGGAGGGGAGACCCAGTACTTC. The variable domain in full, with the rest retrieved from reference TRBV28 and TRBJ2-5, is DVKVTQSSRYLVKRTGEKVFLECVQDMDHENMFWYRQDPGLGLRLIYFSYDVKMKEKGDIPEGYSVSREKKERFSLILESASTNQTSMYLCASSAPRGGETQYFGPGTRLLVL.